This T cell receptor beta chain was observed in a study of T cells after yellow fever vaccination. The CDR3 runs 13 residues. J gave up 6 bases and V 1 base, and 0 bases lay outside the gene matches. Per the germline V gene, CDR1 is SGHVS and CDR2 is FQNEAQ. Each CDR3 protein is one row after TCRdb ran MiXCR on the 5' RACE reads. In the table there are roughly 120,000 distinct CDR3 sequences, roughly 7.2% of which are singletons. Study observations and caveats: Clones that expanded after primary vaccination mostly reappeared after the booster (96% CD4, approximately 85% CD8). Of the clonotypes, a small share occurred in both CD4 and CD8 compartments.

This clonotype was seen ten or more times. Its antigen is as yet unknown. This sequence joins TRBV7-8 and TRBJ2-1, with 7 bases lining up with TRBD2. The source material was CD4+ T cells sorted from PBMCs, sampled 45 days after the first yellow fever vaccination. This TCR came from a young man who received the YFV17D yellow fever vaccine. The CDR3 DNA reads as TGTGCCAGCAGCTTAGGGACTAGCAATGAGCAGTTCTTC. Amino acids: CASSLGTSNEQFF. Full variable domain (missing parts from reference TRBV7-8 and TRBJ2-1): GAGVSQSPRYKVAKRGQDVALRCDPISGHVSLFWYQQALGQGPEFLTYFQNEAQLDKSGLPSDRFFAERPEGSVSTLKIQRTQQEDSAVYLCASSLGTSNEQFFGPGTRLTVL.